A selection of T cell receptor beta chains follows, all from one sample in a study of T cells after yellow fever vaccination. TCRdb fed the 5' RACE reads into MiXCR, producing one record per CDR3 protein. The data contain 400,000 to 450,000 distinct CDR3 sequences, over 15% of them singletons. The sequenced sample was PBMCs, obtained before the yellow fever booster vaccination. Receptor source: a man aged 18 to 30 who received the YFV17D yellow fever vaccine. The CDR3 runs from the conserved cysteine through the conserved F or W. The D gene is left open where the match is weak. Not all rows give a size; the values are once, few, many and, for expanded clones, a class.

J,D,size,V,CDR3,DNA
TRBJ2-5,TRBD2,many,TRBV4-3,CASSQEWGRGEGETQYF,TGCGCCAGCAGCCAAGAGTGGGGGAGGGGTGAGGGGGAGACCCAGTACTTC
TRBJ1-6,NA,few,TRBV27,CASSPWADSPLHF,TGTGCCAGCAGTCCCTGGGCCGATTCACCCCTCCACTTT
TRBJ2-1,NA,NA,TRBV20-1,CSARSPPQGEQFF,TGCAGTGCTAGATCCCCCCCTCAGGGCGAGCAGTTCTTC
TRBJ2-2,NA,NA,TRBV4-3,CASSPGTYLGELFF,TGCGCCAGCAGCCCCGGGACATACCTAGGGGAGCTGTTTTTT
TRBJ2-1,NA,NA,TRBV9,CASSATDYNEQFF,TGTGCCAGCAGCGCCACAGATTACAATGAGCAGTTCTTC
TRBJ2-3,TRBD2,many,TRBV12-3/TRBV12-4,CASRYGTSGGDTQYF,TGTGCCAGCAGATACGGGACTAGCGGGGGAGATACGCAGTATTTT
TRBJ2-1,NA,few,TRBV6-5,CASSYGPSGSYNEQFF,TGTGCCAGCAGTTACGGTCCCTCAGGGTCCTACAATGAGCAGTTCTTC
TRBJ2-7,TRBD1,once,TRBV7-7,CASSLNRGSYEQYF,TGTGCCAGCAGCTTGAACAGGGGGTCCTACGAGCAGTACTTC
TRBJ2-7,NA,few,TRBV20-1,CSASSGLQYF,TGCAGTGCTAGTTCAGGACTGCAGTACTTC
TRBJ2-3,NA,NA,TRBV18,CASSWDTNTQYF,TGTGCCAGCTCTTGGGACACAAATACGCAGTATTTT
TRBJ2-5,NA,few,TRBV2,CASSEVQETQYF,TGTGCCAGCAGTGAGGTGCAAGAGACCCAGTACTTC
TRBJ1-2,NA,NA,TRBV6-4,CASSGGRQAPRGYTF,TGTGCCAGCAGTGGGGGGCGGCAGGCCCCTCGGGGCTACACCTTC
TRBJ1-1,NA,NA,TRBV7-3,CASSLTGRGRWNTEAFF,TGTGCCAGCAGCTTAACGGGACGGGGCAGATGGAACACTGAAGCTTTCTTT
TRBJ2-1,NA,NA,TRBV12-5,CASGLDPYEEQFF,TGTGCTAGTGGTTTGGATCCGTACGAAGAGCAGTTCTTC
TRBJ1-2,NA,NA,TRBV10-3,CAISESTLVLEGGYTF,TGTGCCATCAGTGAGTCGACTCTCGTTCTGGAGGGTGGCTACACCTTC
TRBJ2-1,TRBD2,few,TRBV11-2,CASSLVPFRERGLNEQFF,TGTGCCAGCAGCTTAGTCCCCTTTCGGGAGCGGGGACTCAATGAGCAGTTCTTC
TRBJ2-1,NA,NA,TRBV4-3,CASSQEGGAQFF,TGCGCCAGCAGCCAAGAGGGCGGGGCTCAGTTCTTC
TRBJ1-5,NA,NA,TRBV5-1,CASSLEAGVQPQHF,TGCGCCAGCAGCTTGGAGGCAGGGGTTCAGCCCCAGCATTTT
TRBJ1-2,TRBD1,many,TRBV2,CASSGTGTNYGYTF,TGTGCCAGCAGCGGGACAGGAACTAACTATGGCTACACCTTC
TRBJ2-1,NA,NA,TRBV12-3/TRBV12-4,CASSFRSYNEQFF,TGTGCCAGCAGTTTTCGGTCCTACAATGAGCAGTTCTTC
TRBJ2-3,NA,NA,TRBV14,CASSQEPGSTDTQYF,TGTGCCAGCAGCCAAGAGCCGGGGAGCACAGATACGCAGTATTTT
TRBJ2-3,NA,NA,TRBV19,CASSMTDTQYF,TGTGCCAGTAGTATGACAGATACGCAGTATTTT
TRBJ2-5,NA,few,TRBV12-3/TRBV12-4,CASSEVETQYF,TGTGCCAGCAGTGAGGTGGAGACCCAGTACTTC
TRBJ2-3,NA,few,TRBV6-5,CASRNHLSGDTQYF,TGTGCCAGCCGAAACCATCTTAGCGGAGATACGCAGTATTTT
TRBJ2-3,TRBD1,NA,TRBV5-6,CASSGTGGWDTQYF,TGTGCCAGCAGCGGGACAGGGGGTTGGGATACGCAGTATTTT
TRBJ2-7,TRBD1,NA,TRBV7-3,CASSPDRGQDEQYF,TGTGCCAGCAGCCCGGACAGGGGGCAGGACGAGCAGTACTTC
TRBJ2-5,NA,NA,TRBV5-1,CASSLGRRRRVEGETQYF,TGCGCCAGCAGCTTGGGGCGAAGGCGGCGGGTTGAAGGCGAGACCCAGTACTTC
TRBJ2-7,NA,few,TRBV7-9,CASSPLARSYEQYF,TGTGCCAGCAGCCCCCTAGCCCGCTCCTACGAGCAGTACTTC
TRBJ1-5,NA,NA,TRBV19,CASSRRTTGRNQPQHF,TGTGCCAGTAGTCGAAGAACGACAGGCCGCAATCAGCCCCAGCATTTT
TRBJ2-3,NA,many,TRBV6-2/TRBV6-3,CASSPTTDTQYF,TGTGCCAGCAGTCCGACCACAGATACGCAGTATTTT
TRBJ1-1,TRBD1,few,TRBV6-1,CASSEARTGATFF,TGTGCCAGCAGTGAAGCTAGGACAGGGGCGACTTTCTTT
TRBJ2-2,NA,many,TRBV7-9,CASSFLRNTGELFF,TGTGCCAGCAGCTTCTTACGGAACACCGGGGAGCTGTTTTTT
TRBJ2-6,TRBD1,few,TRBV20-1,CSARTRGTGANVLTF,TGCAGTGCCCGGACCAGGGGGACTGGGGCCAACGTCCTGACTTTC
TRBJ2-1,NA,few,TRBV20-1,CSARAGLDQLGRYNEQFF,TGCAGTGCTAGGGCCGGGCTAGACCAATTGGGAAGATACAATGAGCAGTTCTTC
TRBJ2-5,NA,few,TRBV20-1,CTLRRGGEETQYF,TGCACCCTGAGGAGGGGCGGGGAAGAGACCCAGTACTTC
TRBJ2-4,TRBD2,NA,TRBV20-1,CSARDQSGGINIQYF,TGCAGTGCTAGAGATCAAAGCGGGGGTATAAACATTCAGTACTTC
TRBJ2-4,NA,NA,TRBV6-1,CASSAHPGTEKNIQYF,TGTGCCAGCAGTGCCCACCCCGGGACGGAGAAAAACATTCAGTACTTC
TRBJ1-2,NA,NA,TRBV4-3,CASSQGSSVYGYTF,TGCGCCAGCAGCCAAGGATCCAGCGTCTATGGCTACACCTTC
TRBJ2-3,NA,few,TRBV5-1,CASSPTASSTDTQYF,TGCGCCAGCAGCCCGACCGCGTCTAGCACAGATACGCAGTATTTT
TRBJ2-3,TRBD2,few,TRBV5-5,CASSWSGTSGGGTDTQYF,TGTGCCAGCAGCTGGTCCGGGACTAGCGGGGGGGGCACAGATACGCAGTATTTT
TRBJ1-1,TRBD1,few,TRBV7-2,CASSQDRGANTEAFF,TGTGCCAGCAGCCAGGACAGGGGTGCGAACACTGAAGCTTTCTTT
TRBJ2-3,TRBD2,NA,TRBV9,CASSESRILAGAMGDTQYF,TGTGCCAGCAGCGAGTCACGAATTCTAGCGGGGGCCATGGGAGATACGCAGTATTTT
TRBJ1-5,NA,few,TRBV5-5,CASSLAGFYSNQPQHF,TGTGCCAGCAGCTTGGCCGGGTTCTATAGCAATCAGCCCCAGCATTTT
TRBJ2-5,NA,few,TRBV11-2,CASSSPKRGETQYF,TGTGCCAGCAGCTCCCCCAAAAGGGGCGAGACCCAGTACTTC
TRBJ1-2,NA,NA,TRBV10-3,CAISESTDGYTF,TGTGCCATCAGTGAGTCGACTGATGGCTACACCTTC
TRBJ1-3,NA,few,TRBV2,CASSADHTTIYF,TGTGCCAGCAGTGCCGACCACACCACCATATATTTT
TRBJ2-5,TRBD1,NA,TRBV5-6,CASSGGGTGWQETQYF,TGTGCCAGCAGCGGAGGCGGGACAGGGTGGCAAGAGACCCAGTACTTC